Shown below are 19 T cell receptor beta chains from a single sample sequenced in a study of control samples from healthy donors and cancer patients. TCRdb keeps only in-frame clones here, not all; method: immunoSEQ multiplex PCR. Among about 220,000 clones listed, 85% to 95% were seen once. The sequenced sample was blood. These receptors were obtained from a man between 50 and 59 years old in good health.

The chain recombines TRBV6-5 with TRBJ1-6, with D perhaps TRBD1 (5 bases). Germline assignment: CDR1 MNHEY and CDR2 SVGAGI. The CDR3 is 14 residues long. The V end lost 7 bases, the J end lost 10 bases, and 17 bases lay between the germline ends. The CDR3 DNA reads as TGTGCCAGCAAAAGGAGGGGCCGAGGATCACCCCTCCACTTT. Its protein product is CASKRRGRGSPLHF.

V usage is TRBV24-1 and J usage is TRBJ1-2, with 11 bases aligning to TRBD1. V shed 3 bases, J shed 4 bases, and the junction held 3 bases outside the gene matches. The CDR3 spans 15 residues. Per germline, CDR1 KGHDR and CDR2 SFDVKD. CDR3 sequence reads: CATSDPGTGGYGYTF. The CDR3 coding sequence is TGTGCCACCAGTGATCCAGGGACAGGGGGCTATGGCTACACCTTC.

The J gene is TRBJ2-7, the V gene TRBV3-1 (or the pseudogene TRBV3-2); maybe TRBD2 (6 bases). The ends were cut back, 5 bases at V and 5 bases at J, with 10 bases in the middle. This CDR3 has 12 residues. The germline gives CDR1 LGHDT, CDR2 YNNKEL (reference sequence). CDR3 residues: CASSSPGDEQYV. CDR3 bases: TGTGCCAGCAGCTCCCCGGGGGACGAGCAGTACGTC.

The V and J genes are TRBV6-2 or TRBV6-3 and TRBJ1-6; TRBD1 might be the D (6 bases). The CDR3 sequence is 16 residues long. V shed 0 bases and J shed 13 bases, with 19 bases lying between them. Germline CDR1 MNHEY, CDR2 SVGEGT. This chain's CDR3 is CASSYSHRALRGPLHF. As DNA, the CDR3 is TGTGCCAGCAGTTACTCGCACAGGGCCCTCCGTGGGCCCCTCCACTTT.

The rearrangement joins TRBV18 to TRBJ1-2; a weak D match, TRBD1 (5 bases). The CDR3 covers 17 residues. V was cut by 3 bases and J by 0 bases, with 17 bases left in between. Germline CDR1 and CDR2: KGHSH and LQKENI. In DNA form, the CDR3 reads TGTGCCAGCTCACCGTGGCAGGGAGAGGGGTCTAACTATGGCTACACCTTC. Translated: CASSPWQGEGSNYGYTF.

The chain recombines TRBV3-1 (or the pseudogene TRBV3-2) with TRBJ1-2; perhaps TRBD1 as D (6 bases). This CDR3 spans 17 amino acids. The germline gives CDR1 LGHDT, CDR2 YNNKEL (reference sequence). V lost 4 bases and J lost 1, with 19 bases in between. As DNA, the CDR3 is TGTGCCAGCAGCCGCCGGCCTCAGGGGCAGCTTAACTATGGCTACACCTTC. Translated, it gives CASSRRPQGQLNYGYTF.

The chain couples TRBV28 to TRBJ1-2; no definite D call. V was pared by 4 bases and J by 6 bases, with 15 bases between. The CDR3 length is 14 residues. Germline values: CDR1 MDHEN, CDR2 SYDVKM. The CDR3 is CASSSKGAGNGYTF. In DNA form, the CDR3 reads TGTGCCAGCAGTTCGAAAGGAGCGGGGAATGGCTACACCTTC.

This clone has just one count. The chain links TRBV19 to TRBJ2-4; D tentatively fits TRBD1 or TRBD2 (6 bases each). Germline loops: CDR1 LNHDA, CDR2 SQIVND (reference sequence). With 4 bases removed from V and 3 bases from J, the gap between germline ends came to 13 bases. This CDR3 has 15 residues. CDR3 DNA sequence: TGTGCCAGTAGTAACGGGGGCCCGGGCAAAAACATTCAGTACTTC. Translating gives CASSNGGPGKNIQYF.

The CDR3 sequence is CATSAGLSEGYTF. CDR3 DNA sequence: TGTGCCACCAGCGCAGGACTCTCCGAGGGCTACACCTTC. The chain has TRBV15 and TRBJ1-2; no definite D call. V lost 5 bases and J lost 8, with 15 bases in between. The CDR3 is 13 residues long. The V gene's germline CDR1 is LNHNV and CDR2 YYDKDF (reference sequence).

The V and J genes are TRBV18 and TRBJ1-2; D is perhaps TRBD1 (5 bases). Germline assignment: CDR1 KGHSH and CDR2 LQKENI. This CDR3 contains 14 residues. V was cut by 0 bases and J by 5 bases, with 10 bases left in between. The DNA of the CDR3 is TGTGCCAGCTCACCACCGTCAGGGACGTATGGCTACACCTTC. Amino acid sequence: CASSPPSGTYGYTF. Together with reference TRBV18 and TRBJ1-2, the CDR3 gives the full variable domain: NAGVMQNPRHLVRRRGQEARLRCSPMKGHSHVYWYRQLPEEGLKFMVYLQKENIIDESGMPKERFSAEFPKEGPSILRIQQVVRGDSAAYFCASSPPSGTYGYTFGSGTRLTVV.

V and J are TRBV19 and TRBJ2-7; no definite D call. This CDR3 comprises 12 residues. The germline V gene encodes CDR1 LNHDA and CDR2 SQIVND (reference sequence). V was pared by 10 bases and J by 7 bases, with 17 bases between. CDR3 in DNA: TGTGCCATAAAGGGCAGTTTAGGAGAGCAGTACGTC. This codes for CAIKGSLGEQYV.

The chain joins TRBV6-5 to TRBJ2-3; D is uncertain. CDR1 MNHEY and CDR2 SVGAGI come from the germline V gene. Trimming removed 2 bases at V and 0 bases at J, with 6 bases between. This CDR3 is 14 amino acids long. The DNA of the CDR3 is TGTGCCAGCAGTTACAGTGTTAGCACAGATACGCAGTATTTT. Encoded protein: CASSYSVSTDTQYF.

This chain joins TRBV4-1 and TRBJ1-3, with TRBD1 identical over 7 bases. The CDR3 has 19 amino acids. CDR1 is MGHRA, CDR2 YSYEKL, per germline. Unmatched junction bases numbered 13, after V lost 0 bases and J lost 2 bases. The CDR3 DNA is TGCGCCAGCAGCCAAGATGGGGATACAGGGGCTATCGCTGGAAACACCATATATTTT. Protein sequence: CASSQDGDTGAIAGNTIYF.

The DNA for the CDR3 is TGTGCCAGCACCAAAGGGAACTACGAGCAGTACTTC. Its translation is CASTKGNYEQYF. V gene TRBV7-9 combines with J gene TRBJ2-7; D is ambiguous. The CDR3 has 12 amino acids. Germline loops: CDR1 SEHNR, CDR2 FQNEAQ (reference sequence). The ends were cut back, 7 bases at V and 3 bases at J, with 10 bases in the middle. Variable domain in full (rest from reference TRBV7-9 and TRBJ2-7): DTGVSQNPRHKITKRGQNVTFRCDPISEHNRLYWYRQTLGQGPEFLTYFQNEAQLEKSRLLSDRFSAERPKGSFSTLEIQRTEQGDSAMYLCASTKGNYEQYFGPGTRLTVT.

The CDR3 reads CASSLKGGADTQYF. For the CDR3, the DNA is TGTGCCAGCAGCTTAAAAGGTGGGGCGGATACGCAGTATTTT. This chain connects TRBV7-8 to TRBJ2-3; TRBD1 might be the D (5 bases). In germline, CDR1 is SGHVS, CDR2 FQNEAQ. The CDR3 sequence is 14 residues long. V lost 2 bases to trimming and J lost 6 bases, with 12 bases between them.

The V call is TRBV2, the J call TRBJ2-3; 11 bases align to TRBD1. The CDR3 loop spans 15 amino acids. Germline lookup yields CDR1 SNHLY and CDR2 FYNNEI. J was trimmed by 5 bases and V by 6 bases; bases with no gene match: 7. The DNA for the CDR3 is TGTGCCAGCAGGAAGGACAGGGGGCGTAGAGATACGCAGTATTTT. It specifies CASRKDRGRRDTQYF.

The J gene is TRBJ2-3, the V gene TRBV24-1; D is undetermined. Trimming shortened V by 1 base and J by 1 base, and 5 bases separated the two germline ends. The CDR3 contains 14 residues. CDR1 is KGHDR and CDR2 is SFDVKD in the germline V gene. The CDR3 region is CATSDFGGTDTQYF. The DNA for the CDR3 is TGTGCCACCAGTGATTTTGGGGGCACAGATACGCAGTATTTT.

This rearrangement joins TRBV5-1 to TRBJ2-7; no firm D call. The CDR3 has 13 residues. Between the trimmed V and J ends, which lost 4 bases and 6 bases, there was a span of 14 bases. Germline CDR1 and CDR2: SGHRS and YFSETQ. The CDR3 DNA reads TGCGCCAGCAGCCCCGGGCCTCACACCGAGCAGTACGTC. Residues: CASSPGPHTEQYV.

CDR3 sequence reads: CASSRWKTRTAEKLFF. CDR3 in DNA: TGTGCCAGCAGCCGATGGAAGACCCGCACGGCGGAAAAACTGTTTTTT. This chain connects TRBV11-2 to TRBJ1-4; unclear D gene. Trimming removed 5 bases at V and 8 bases at J, with 21 bases between. This CDR3 contains 16 residues. Germline CDR1 reads SGHAT; CDR2 reads FQNNGV.